The entry below gives a single TCR beta chain sequence along with its context. Its antigen is currently not known. No base-level quality is on record; no much larger clone is a single base apart. Other DNA sequences of this sample code for an identical CDR3. The library was produced with the immunoSEQ multiplex PCR assay. The original methods were these. During preprocessing, nonproductive sequences were discarded, as were any CDR3s that did not begin with C, did not end with F or W, or were shorter than 7 amino acids. Antigen-specific clonotypes were called with the MANAFEST web app, based on expansion relative to reference and other culture wells. To be counted as positive, a clone had to show significant expansion compared with the reference culture, at an FDR below 0.05, in 2 of 3 replicate wells. A further requirement for positive clones was significant expansion compared with all other tandem wells, along with an odds ratio above 5. Pairwise Levenshtein distance, computed with the stringdist R package after three terminal residues were trimmed from each end, was used as the measure of CDR3 homology. In its TCRdb copy, this immuneACCESS table keeps in-frame sequences only and misses some clones. Where compared with another copy, unresolved V genes explain less than half of these, and the others have no known cause. That table is the source of V, J and clone size, and D and trimming were worked out from the DNA. Within this sample are tens of thousands of clones, with over 70% of them counted one time only. The ten largest clones represent 15% to 20% of the sample.

Per the germline V gene, SNHLY is the CDR1 and FYNNEI is the CDR2. From V the trimming removes 4 bases and from J it removes 1 base, while the gene matches leave 0 bases of the junction unaccounted for. Inclusive of the bounding cysteine and phenylalanine, the CDR3 is 13 residues long. The only DNA kept is the CDR3, 39 bases in frame from the first base. This sample stems from a study of CD4 T cells in relation to SARS-CoV-2 and coronaviruses (dated by TCRdb to about 2021). In terms of the full investigation: In the ViraFEST assay, PBMCs were cultured with antigen for about 9 days, after which TCR beta CDR3s were sequenced to identify clonal expansions specific to the antigen. An HIV-1 Nef peptide pool or a no-peptide culture served as the negative reference condition. A different TCR-beta assay, based on Illumina, was used to sequence expansion assays from other donors in the study. Patient-derived lymphoblastoid cell lines were used to map the HLA restriction of shared crossreactive spike epitopes. At the level of individual TCR clonotypes, the study evaluated whether memory CD4+ T cells crossreact between the spike proteins of SARS-CoV-2 and those of common cold coronaviruses. The Adaptive Biotechnologies TCR-sequencing kit was used to sequence samples from a few pre-COVID donors and the naive versus memory experiments, whereas other data were Illumina-based. The paper's findings and limits, for the study overall: Because the crossreactivity analysis focused on spike protein, crossreactivity against other viral proteins was not assessed. The study was constrained by small numbers of patients and of tested TCRs. Memory CD4+ clonotypes crossrecognizing SARS-CoV-2 and at least one common cold coronavirus spike were found in 60% to 70% of donors. No donor contributed both pre-pandemic and post-infection samples, which limited tracing the source of pre-existing responses. Significantly weaker SARS-CoV-2-driven expansion was shown by crossreactive clones than by monoreactive clones, consistent with antigenic imprinting.

CD4+ T cells from unexposed donors were collected before the COVID-19 pandemic (2011-2018). Following 10 days of culture, the EasySep CD4+ T cell isolation kit was used to isolate CD4+ T cells. As far as cell numbers permitted, CD4+ T cells from unexposed donors were tested for reactivity against SARS-CoV-2 S and N as well as four spike pools from common cold coronaviruses. About 1.8 million PBMCs per well were cultured in IMDM with about 5.5% human AB serum and around 10 IU/ml IL-2. Half of the culture medium was replaced with fresh IL-2-containing medium on days 3 and 7. In general, triplicate replicate wells were used for every peptide culture condition. The leukapheresis product used for the unexposed donors was purchased from a commercial source. PBMCs were isolated from leukapheresis product or whole blood by Ficoll-Paque PLUS gradient centrifugation. The PBMCs went either fresh into the expansion assay or into cryopreservation at -140 degrees C. The QIAamp Micro DNA Kit was used to extract genomic DNA from the CD4+ T cells.

The sample taken for sequencing was CD4+ T cells from PBMCs, cultured in vitro. The sequence was collected from a human donor in good health. The V and J segments used are TRBV2 and TRBJ2-7; 8 bases in the junction line up with TRBD1. The CDR3 region: CASSGDRSYEQYF. Here is the DNA: TGTGCCAGCAGTGGGGACAGGTCCTACGAGCAGTACTTC.